Listed here are 23 T cell receptor beta chains from one sample, sequenced in a study of human thymus T cells. Resections from corrective heart surgery provided thymus tissue. Produced via immunoSEQ multiplex PCR; TCRdb's table is partial and in-frame only. The table shows tens of thousands of clones, with 85% to 95% occurring only once. Sequencing input: thymus tissue. These receptors were obtained from a girl in the first two years of life with a congenital heart defect but otherwise immunologically healthy.

V gene TRBV11-2 combines with J gene TRBJ1-3; D is unresolved. This CDR3 spans 18 amino acids. CDR1 SGHAT and CDR2 FQNNGV come from the germline V gene. V gave up 0 bases and J gave up 2 bases, with 17 bases separating them. CDR3 nucleotide sequence: TGTGCCAGCAGCTTAGACGCCCCTATACCCCGGACTGGAAACACCATATATTTT. Translating it yields CASSLDAPIPRTGNTIYF.

The chain recombines TRBV10-1 with TRBJ1-4; D remains unclear. In germline, CDR1 is WNHNN, CDR2 SYGVQD (reference sequence). Deletions cut 2 bases from V and 4 bases from J, with 8 bases between. This CDR3 has 14 residues. The CDR3 protein is CASSEPSNNEKLFF. As DNA, the CDR3 is TGCGCCAGCAGTGAGCCCAGTAATAATGAAAAACTGTTTTTT.

Remarks on this clone: At one end, the junction sequence differs from germline, possibly due to a read error. The genes are TRBV12-5 and TRBJ2-7; no clear D gene. The CDR3 runs to 12 residues. Germline V gene data show CDR1 as LGHNT and CDR2 as FRNRAP. The CDR3 DNA reads TGTGCTAGTGGTTTGGTACCCCGCGAGCAGCACTTC. Protein sequence: CASGLVPREQHF.

The chain uses TRBV7-9 and TRBJ2-1; TRBD2 agrees at 12 bases. The CDR3 has 17 residues. Germline values: CDR1 SEHNR, CDR2 FQNEAQ (reference sequence). Trimming took 7 bases from V and 8 from J; bases not matched to a gene: 15. CDR3 DNA sequence: TGTGCCAGCAAAAAGAAGGCTAGCGGGAGGGCCTGGGATGAGCAGTTCTTC. Its translation is CASKKKASGRAWDEQFF.

The chain employs TRBV18 and TRBJ2-3; the D is unclear. The CDR3 runs to 14 residues. The V and J ends lost 1 base and 4 bases respectively, with 9 bases between them. The germline gives CDR1 KGHSH, CDR2 LQKENI. CDR3 in amino acids: CASSPLAVADTQYF. The DNA of the CDR3 is TGTGCCAGCTCACCACTAGCTGTGGCAGATACGCAGTATTTT.

The chain couples TRBV19 to TRBJ2-1, with 9 bases that match TRBD2. This CDR3 has 17 amino acids. The V and J ends lost 4 bases and 4 bases, in that order; junction bases with no gene match: 11. The germline V gene has CDR1 LNHDA and CDR2 SQIVND (reference sequence). The CDR3 here is CASSTIKRLADYNEQFF. CDR3 bases: TGTGCCAGTAGTACCATCAAGAGACTAGCGGATTACAATGAGCAGTTCTTC.

This clone appeared a single time. The J gene is TRBJ1-2, the V gene TRBV25-1, with D unclear. V was shortened by 1 base and J by 6 bases, with 6 bases between the two germline ends. The CDR3 loop spans 12 amino acids. In germline, CDR1 is MGHDK, CDR2 SYGVNS. CDR3 coding DNA: TGTGCCAGCAGTGAATCCGGGAATGGCTACACCTTC. This encodes CASSESGNGYTF.

This chain uses TRBV27 with TRBJ2-7; 9 nucleotides line up with TRBD1. V lost 7 bases and J lost 6; bases outside the gene matches: 13. The germline gives CDR1 MNHEY, CDR2 SMNVEV (reference sequence). The CDR3 is 15 amino acids. DNA of the CDR3: TGTGCCAGCACGGCCCCAGGGGGACAGGGATCCGAGCAGTACTTC. Its translation is CASTAPGGQGSEQYF.

The rearrangement joins TRBV5-1 to TRBJ1-2, with D hard to call. The ends were cut back, 2 bases at V and 1 base at J, with 6 bases in the middle. The V gene's germline CDR1 is SGHRS and CDR2 YFSETQ. CDR3 size: 13 residues. CDR3 nucleotide sequence: TGCGCCAGCAGCTTCCCAGATAACTATGGCTACACCTTC. Residues: CASSFPDNYGYTF.

This clone was counted once. The chain uses TRBV27 and TRBJ2-2, with 7 bases matching TRBD1. The germline V gene encodes CDR1 MNHEY and CDR2 SMNVEV (reference sequence). There are 13 residues in the CDR3. V shed 8 bases, J shed 3 bases, and the junction held 3 bases outside the gene matches. Here the CDR3 reads CASGQGDTGELFF. In nucleotides, the CDR3 is TGTGCCAGCGGCCAGGGGGACACCGGGGAGCTGTTTTTT.

The genes are TRBV11-3 and TRBJ2-5; no clear D. Germline CDR1 is SGHNT and CDR2 is YENEEA. Trimming took 5 bases from V and 5 from J, leaving 12 bases between them. The length of the CDR3 is 13 residues. In nucleotides, the CDR3 is TGTGCCAGCAGCCCCTCGGTAGGGGAGACCCAGTACTTC. Translated, it gives CASSPSVGETQYF.

This rearrangement joins TRBV30 to TRBJ2-5; D is perhaps TRBD1 (6 bases). There are 17 residues in the CDR3. Germline CDR1 reads GTSNPN; CDR2 reads SVGIG (reference sequence). V dropped 1 base and J dropped 5 bases, with 23 bases sitting between them. CDR3 bases: TGTGCCTGGAGTGCACCCGGACGGACAGTCCCGGGGGAGACCCAGTACTTC. Protein: CAWSAPGRTVPGETQYF.

V and J are TRBV27 and TRBJ2-7, with D perhaps matching TRBD1 (6 bases). Germline V gene sequence: CDR1 MNHEY, CDR2 SMNVEV (reference sequence). The CDR3 runs 14 residues. V gave up 3 bases and J gave up 6 bases, with 15 bases separating them. The CDR3 sequence is CASSFDARGREQYF. Here the CDR3 DNA reads TGTGCCAGCAGTTTTGATGCCAGGGGTCGCGAGCAGTACTTC.

The V gene is TRBV10-2, the J gene TRBJ1-2; no definite D call. The V end lost 3 bases, the J end lost 4 bases, and 9 bases lay between the germline ends. Germline-derived CDR1 and CDR2 are WSHSY and SAAADI. This CDR3 comprises 13 residues. For the CDR3, the DNA is TGCGCCAGCAGTGAACAGCGTTCCTATGGCTACACCTTC. This gives the protein CASSEQRSYGYTF.

This clone showed up just once. The chain is built from TRBV27 and TRBJ1-2; TRBD1 matches 8 bases. V trimming: 0 bases; J trimming: 2 bases; junction bases outside the gene matches: 8. Germline V gene lookup returns CDR1 MNHEY and CDR2 SMNVEV (reference sequence). This CDR3 has 17 amino acids. The CDR3 coding sequence is TGTGCCAGCAGTTTATCGCCGACAGGGGCAGCAAACTATGGCTACACCTTC. It yields the protein CASSLSPTGAANYGYTF.

The chain uses TRBV12-5 and TRBJ1-5; TRBD1 matches at 7 bases. This CDR3 comprises 14 residues. The trim removed 6 bases at V and 3 bases at J, leaving 5 bases unmatched. The germline V gene has CDR1 LGHNT and CDR2 FRNRAP. For the CDR3, the DNA is TGTGCTAGTGGCTATGACAGGGTCAATCAGCCCCAGCATTTT. Translated, it gives CASGYDRVNQPQHF.

The chain uses TRBV7-3 and TRBJ2-7; no clear D gene. V lost 7 bases to trimming and J lost 2 bases, with 12 bases between them. Germline assignment: CDR1 SGHTA and CDR2 FQGTGA. The CDR3 sequence is 13 residues long. CDR3 nucleotide sequence: TGTGCCAGCAACCTAAATAGTACCTACGAGCAGTACTTC. Its translation is CASNLNSTYEQYF.

This clone was seen just once. V and J are TRBV19 and TRBJ2-1; D remains unclear. Germline V gene lookup returns CDR1 LNHDA and CDR2 SQIVND (reference sequence). The ends were cut back, 2 bases at V and 0 bases at J, with 8 bases in the middle. The CDR3 extends over 15 amino acids. CDR3: CASSIRESSYNEQFF. Written as DNA, the CDR3 is TGTGCCAGTAGTATACGTGAAAGCTCCTACAATGAGCAGTTCTTC. Combining the CDR3 with reference TRBV19 and TRBJ2-1 gives the whole variable domain DGGITQSPKYLFRKEGQNVTLSCEQNLNHDAMYWYRQDPGQGLRLIYYSQIVNDFQKGDIAEGYSVSREKKESFPLTVTSAQKNPTAFYLCASSIRESSYNEQFFGPGTRLTVL.

This clone was found a few times. The chain combines TRBV4-1 with TRBJ1-1; D is undetermined. CDR3 length: 19 residues. Trimming took 0 bases from V and 0 from J, leaving 20 bases between them. Germline CDR1 MGHRA, CDR2 YSYEKL. CDR3 sequence (DNA): TGCGCCAGCAGCCAAGATTCCCGCCAAAATACAGAGGTGAACACTGAAGCTTTCTTT. Protein sequence: CASSQDSRQNTEVNTEAFF.

The chain joins TRBV10-3 to TRBJ2-1; possible D gene TRBD2, 5 bases. Germline values: CDR1 ENHRY, CDR2 SYGVKD. Trimming stripped 6 bases from V and 6 bases from J, with 12 bases between. The CDR3 length is 13 residues. The CDR3 DNA follows: TGTGCCATCAGGGAGGACTTCTTCAATGAGCAGTTCTTC. It encodes CAIREDFFNEQFF.

The gene calls are TRBV28 and TRBJ2-1; the D call may be TRBD1 or TRBD2 (5 bases each). CDR1 and CDR2 (germline): MDHEN, SYDVKM. V lost 6 bases to trimming and J lost 9 bases, with 18 bases between them. This CDR3 is built from 14 residues. The CDR3 bases are TGTGCCAGCAGCTCCGGGACCGAGATGGCTGAGCAGTTCTTC. Encoded protein: CASSSGTEMAEQFF.

This clone was found once. V and J are TRBV6-5 and TRBJ2-2, with 9 bases matching TRBD1. CDR1 MNHEY and CDR2 SVGAGI come from the germline V gene. The CDR3 has 15 residues. J was trimmed by 1 base and V by 6 bases; bases with no gene match: 3. CDR3 residues: CASRGQGRNTGELFF. The CDR3 bases are TGTGCCAGCAGAGGACAGGGGAGGAACACCGGGGAGCTGTTTTTT.

This rearrangement joins TRBV4-2 to TRBJ2-7; 10 bases line up with TRBD2. Looked up from germline, CDR1 is LGHNA and CDR2 is YNFKEQ. The V and J ends lost 0 bases and 5 bases, in that order; junction bases with no gene match: 4. The CDR3 runs to 15 residues. The CDR3 is CASSQDLAGDHEQYF. In DNA, the CDR3 is TGTGCCAGCAGCCAAGATCTAGCGGGAGACCACGAGCAGTACTTC.